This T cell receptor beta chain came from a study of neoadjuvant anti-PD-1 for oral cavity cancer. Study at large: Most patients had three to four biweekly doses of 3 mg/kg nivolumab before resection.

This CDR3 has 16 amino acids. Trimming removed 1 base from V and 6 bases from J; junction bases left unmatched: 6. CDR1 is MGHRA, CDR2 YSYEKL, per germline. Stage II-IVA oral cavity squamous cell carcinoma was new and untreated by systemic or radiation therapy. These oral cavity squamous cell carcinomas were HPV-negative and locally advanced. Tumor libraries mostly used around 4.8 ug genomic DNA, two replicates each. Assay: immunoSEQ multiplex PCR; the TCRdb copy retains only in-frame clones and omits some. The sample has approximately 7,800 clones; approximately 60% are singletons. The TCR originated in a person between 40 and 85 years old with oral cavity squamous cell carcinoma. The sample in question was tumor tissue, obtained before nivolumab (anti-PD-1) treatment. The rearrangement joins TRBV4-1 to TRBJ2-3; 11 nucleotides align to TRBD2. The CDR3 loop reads CASSQGRASGGDTQYF. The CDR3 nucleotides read TGCGCCAGCAGCCAAGGGCGGGCTAGCGGGGGGGATACGCAGTATTTT.